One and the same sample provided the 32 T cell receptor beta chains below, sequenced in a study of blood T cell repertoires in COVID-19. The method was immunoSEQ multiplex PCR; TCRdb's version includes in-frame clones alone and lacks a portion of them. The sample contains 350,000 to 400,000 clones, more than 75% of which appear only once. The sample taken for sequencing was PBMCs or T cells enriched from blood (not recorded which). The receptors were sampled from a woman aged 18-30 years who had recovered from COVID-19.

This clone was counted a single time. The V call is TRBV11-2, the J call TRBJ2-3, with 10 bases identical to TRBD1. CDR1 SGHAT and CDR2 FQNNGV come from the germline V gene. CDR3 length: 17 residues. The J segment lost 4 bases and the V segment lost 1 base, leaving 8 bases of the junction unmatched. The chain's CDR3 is CASSLGWRGTGADTQYF. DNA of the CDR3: TGTGCCAGCAGCTTAGGATGGCGGGGGACAGGGGCAGATACGCAGTATTTT.

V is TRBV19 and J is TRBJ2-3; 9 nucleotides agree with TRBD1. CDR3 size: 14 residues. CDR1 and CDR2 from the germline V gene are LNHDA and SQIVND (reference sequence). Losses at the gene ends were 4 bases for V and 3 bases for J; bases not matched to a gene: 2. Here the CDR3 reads CASSRGTGTDTQYF. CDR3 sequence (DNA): TGTGCCAGTAGTAGGGGGACAGGGACAGATACGCAGTATTTT. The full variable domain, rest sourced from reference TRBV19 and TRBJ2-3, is DGGITQSPKYLFRKEGQNVTLSCEQNLNHDAMYWYRQDPGQGLRLIYYSQIVNDFQKGDIAEGYSVSREKKESFPLTVTSAQKNPTAFYLCASSRGTGTDTQYFGPGTRLTVL.

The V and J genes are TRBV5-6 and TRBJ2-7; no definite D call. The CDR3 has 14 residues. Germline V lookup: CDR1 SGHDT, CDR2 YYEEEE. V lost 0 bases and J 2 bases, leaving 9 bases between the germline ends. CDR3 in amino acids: CASSLGLEAYEQYF. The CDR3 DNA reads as TGTGCCAGCAGCTTGGGACTGGAAGCCTACGAGCAGTACTTC.

CDR3 DNA sequence: TGCAGCGTGCCCCCGGGGTTCTTC. Translation: CSVPPGFF. The genes are TRBV29-1 and TRBJ2-1, with D unclear. The V end was cut by 6 bases, the J end by 15 bases, with 9 bases between. The length of the CDR3 is 8 residues. Germline CDR1 is SQVTM and CDR2 is ANQGSEA.

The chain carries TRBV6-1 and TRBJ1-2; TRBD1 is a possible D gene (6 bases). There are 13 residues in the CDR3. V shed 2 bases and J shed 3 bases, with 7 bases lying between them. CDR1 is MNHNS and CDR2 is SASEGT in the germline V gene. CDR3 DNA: TGTGCCAGCAGTGAACGGACAGACTATGGCTACACCTTC. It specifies CASSERTDYGYTF.

This CDR3 is CASSSLTSGFTDTQYF. The CDR3, as DNA: TGTGCCAGCAGCTCTCTGACTAGCGGTTTCACAGATACGCAGTATTTT. The chain recombines TRBV7-6 with TRBJ2-3; 9 nucleotides line up with TRBD2. Germline V gives CDR1 SGHVS, CDR2 FNYEAQ. This CDR3 contains 16 residues. The trim removed 4 bases at V and 2 bases at J, leaving 7 bases unmatched.

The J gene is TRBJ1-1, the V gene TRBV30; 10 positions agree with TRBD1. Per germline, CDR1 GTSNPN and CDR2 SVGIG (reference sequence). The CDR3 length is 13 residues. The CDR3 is CASHPGQGTEAFF. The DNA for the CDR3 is TGTGCATCCCACCCGGGACAGGGGACTGAAGCTTTCTTT.

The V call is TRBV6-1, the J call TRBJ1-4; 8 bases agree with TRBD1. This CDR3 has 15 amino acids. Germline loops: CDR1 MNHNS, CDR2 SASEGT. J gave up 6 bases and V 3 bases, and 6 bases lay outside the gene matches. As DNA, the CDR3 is TGTGCCAGCAGTGATGACGCAGGGGGCTATGAAAAACTGTTTTTT. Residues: CASSDDAGGYEKLFF.

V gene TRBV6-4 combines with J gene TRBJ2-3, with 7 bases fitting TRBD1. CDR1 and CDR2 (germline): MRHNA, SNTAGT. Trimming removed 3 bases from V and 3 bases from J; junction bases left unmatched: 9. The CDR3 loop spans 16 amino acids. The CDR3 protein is CASSERQGMGTDTQYF. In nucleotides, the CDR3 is TGTGCCAGCAGTGAAAGACAGGGAATGGGAACAGATACGCAGTATTTT.

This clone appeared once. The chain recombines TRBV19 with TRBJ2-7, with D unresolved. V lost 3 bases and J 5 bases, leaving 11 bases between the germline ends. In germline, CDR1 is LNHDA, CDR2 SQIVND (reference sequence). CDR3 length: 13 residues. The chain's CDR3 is CASSIVWAHEQYF. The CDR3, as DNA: TGTGCCAGTAGTATCGTGTGGGCCCACGAGCAGTACTTC.

This CDR3 is CASSRLAGSYNEQFF. The CDR3 coding sequence is TGTGCCAGCTCACGACTAGCGGGGTCCTACAATGAGCAGTTCTTC. The chain carries TRBV18 and TRBJ2-1; 11 bases map to TRBD2. The CDR3 is 15 amino acids. The V segment lost 4 bases and the J segment 1 base; nucleotides outside the gene matches: 0. In germline, CDR1 is KGHSH, CDR2 LQKENI. Variable domain in full (rest from reference TRBV18 and TRBJ2-1): NAGVMQNPRHLVRRRGQEARLRCSPMKGHSHVYWYRQLPEEGLKFMVYLQKENIIDESGMPKERFSAEFPKEGPSILRIQQVVRGDSAAYFCASSRLAGSYNEQFFGPGTRLTVL.

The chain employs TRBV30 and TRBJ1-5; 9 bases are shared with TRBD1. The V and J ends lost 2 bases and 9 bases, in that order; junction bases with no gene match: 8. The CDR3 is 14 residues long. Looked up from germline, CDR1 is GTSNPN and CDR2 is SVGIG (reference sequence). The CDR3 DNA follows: TGTGCCTGGAGTCCGGGACAGGGTGAGCGGCCCCAGCATTTT. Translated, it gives CAWSPGQGERPQHF.

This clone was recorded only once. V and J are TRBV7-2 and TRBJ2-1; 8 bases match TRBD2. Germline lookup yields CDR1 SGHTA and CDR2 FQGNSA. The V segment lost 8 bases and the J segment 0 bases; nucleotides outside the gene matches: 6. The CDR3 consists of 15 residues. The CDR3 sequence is CASRGGSSSYNEQFF. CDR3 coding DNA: TGTGCCAGCCGCGGGGGGTCAAGCTCCTACAATGAGCAGTTCTTC.

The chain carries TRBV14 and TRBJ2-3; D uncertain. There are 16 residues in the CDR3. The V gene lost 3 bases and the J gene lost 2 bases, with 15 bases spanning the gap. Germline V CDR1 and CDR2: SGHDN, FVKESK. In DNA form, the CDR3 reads TGTGCCAGCAGCCAGGCATCCCGAGGATTCACAGATACGCAGTATTTT. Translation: CASSQASRGFTDTQYF. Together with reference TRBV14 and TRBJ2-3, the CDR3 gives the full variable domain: EAGVTQFPSHSVIEKGQTVTLRCDPISGHDNLYWYRRVMGKEIKFLLHFVKESKQDESGMPNNRFLAERTGGTYSTLKVQPAELEDSGVYFCASSQASRGFTDTQYFGPGTRLTVL.

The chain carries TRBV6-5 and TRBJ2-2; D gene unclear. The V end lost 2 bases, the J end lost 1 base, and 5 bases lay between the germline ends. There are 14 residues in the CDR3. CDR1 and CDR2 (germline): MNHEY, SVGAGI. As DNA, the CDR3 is TGTGCCAGCAGTTACGGAGTGAACACCGGGGAGCTGTTTTTT. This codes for CASSYGVNTGELFF.

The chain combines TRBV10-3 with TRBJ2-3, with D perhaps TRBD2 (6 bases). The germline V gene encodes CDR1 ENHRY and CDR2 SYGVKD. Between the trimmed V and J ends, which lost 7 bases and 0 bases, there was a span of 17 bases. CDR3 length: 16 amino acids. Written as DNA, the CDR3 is TGTGCCATCACATTTGGAGGGTACCAGAGCACAGATACGCAGTATTTT. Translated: CAITFGGYQSTDTQYF.

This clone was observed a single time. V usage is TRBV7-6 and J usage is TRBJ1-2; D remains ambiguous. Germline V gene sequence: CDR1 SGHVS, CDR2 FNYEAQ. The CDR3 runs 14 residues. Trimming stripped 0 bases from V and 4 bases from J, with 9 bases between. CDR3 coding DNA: TGTGCCAGCAGCTTAGCCCCTACCTTCTATGGCTACACCTTC. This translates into CASSLAPTFYGYTF. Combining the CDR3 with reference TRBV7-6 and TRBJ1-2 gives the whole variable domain GAGVSQSPRYKVTKRGQDVALRCDPISGHVSLYWYRQALGQGPEFLTYFNYEAQQDKSGLPNDRFSAERPEGSISTLTIQRTEQRDSAMYRCASSLAPTFYGYTFGSGTRLTVV.

CDR3 bases: TGTGCCAGCAGCGACAGGGGGCTAGGCTACACCTTC. Translation: CASSDRGLGYTF. This sequence joins TRBV2 and TRBJ1-2; 10 bases map to TRBD1. V was clipped by 6 bases and J by 8 bases; unmatched bases: 3. CDR1 SNHLY and CDR2 FYNNEI come from the germline V gene. The CDR3 covers 12 residues.

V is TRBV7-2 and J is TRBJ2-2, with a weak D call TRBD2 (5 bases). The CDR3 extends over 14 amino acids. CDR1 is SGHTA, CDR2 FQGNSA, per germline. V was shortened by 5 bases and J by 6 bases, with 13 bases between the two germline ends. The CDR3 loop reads CASSQLDTPGELFF. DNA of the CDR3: TGTGCCAGCAGCCAACTAGACACTCCCGGGGAGCTGTTTTTT. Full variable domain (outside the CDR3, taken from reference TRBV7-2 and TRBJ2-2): GAGVSQSPSNKVTEKGKDVELRCDPISGHTALYWYRQSLGQGLEFLIYFQGNSAPDKSGLPSDRFSAERTGGSVSTLTIQRTQQEDSAVYLCASSQLDTPGELFFGEGSRLTVL.

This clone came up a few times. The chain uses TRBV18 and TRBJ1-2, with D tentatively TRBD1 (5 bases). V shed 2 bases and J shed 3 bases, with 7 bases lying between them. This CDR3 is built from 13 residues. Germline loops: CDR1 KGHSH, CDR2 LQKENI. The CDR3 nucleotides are TGTGCCAGCTCACCAGTAGGGGACTATGGCTACACCTTC. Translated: CASSPVGDYGYTF.

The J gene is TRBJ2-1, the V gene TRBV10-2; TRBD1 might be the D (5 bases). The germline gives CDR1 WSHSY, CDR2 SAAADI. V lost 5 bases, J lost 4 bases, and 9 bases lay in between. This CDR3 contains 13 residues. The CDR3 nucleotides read TGCGCCAGCAGTAAACAGGAATACAATGAGCAGTTCTTC. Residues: CASSKQEYNEQFF.

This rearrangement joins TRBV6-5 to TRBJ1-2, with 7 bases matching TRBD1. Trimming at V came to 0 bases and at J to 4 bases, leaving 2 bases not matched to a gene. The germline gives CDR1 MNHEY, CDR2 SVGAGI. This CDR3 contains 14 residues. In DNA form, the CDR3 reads TGTGCCAGCAGTTACTCGACAGGGTTCTATGGCTACACCTTC. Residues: CASSYSTGFYGYTF.

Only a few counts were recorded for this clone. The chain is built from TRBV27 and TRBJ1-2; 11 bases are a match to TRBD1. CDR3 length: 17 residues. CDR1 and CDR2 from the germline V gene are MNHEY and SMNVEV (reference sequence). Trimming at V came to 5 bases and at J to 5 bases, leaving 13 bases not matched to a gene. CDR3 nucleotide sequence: TGTGCCAGCAGTATCCGGGACAGGGGGATCTTAGGGTATGGCTACACCTTC. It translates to CASSIRDRGILGYGYTF.

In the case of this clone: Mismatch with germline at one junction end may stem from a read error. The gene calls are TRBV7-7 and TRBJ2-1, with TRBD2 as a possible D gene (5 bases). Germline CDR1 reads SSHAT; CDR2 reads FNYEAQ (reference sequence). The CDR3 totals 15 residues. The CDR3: CASSLIPGGYNEQFF. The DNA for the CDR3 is TGTGCTAGCAGCTTAATCCCAGGCGGGTACAATGAGCAGTTCTTC.

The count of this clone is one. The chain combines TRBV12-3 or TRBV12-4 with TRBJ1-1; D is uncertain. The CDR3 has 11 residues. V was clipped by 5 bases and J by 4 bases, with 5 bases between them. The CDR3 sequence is CASSLATEAFF. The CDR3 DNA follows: TGTGCCAGCAGTCTGGCCACTGAAGCTTTCTTT.

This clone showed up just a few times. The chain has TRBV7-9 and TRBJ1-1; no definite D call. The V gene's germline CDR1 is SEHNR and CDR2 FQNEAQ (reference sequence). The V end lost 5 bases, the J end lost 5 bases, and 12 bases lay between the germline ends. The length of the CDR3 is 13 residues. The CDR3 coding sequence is TGTGCCAGCAGCCCCGACGGAGGGACTGAAGCTTTCTTT. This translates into CASSPDGGTEAFF. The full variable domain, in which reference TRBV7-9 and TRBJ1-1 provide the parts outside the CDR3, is DTGVSQNPRHKITKRGQNVTFRCDPISEHNRLYWYRQTLGQGPEFLTYFQNEAQLEKSRLLSDRFSAERPKGSFSTLEIQRTEQGDSAMYLCASSPDGGTEAFFGQGTRLTVV.

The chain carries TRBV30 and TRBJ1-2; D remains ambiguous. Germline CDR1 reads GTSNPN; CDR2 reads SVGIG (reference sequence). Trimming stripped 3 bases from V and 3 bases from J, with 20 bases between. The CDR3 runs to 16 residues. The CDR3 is CAWRGEWARRDYGYTF. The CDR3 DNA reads TGTGCCTGGAGGGGAGAGTGGGCCAGAAGAGACTATGGCTACACCTTC.

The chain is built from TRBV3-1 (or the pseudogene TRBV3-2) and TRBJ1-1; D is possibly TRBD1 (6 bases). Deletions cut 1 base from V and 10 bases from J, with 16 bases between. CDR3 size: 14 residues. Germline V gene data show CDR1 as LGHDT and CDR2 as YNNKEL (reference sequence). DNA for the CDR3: TGTGCCAGCAGCCAAGTCACAGGCCAGGGGTTAGCTTTCTTT. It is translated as CASSQVTGQGLAFF.

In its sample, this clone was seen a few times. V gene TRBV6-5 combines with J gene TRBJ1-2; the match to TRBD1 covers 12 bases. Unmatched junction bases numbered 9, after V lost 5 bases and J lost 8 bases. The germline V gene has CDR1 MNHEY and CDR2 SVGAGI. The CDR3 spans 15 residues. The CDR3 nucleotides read TGTGCCAGCAGTAGAGGGGACAGGGGGCTGGAGGGCTACACCTTC. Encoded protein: CASSRGDRGLEGYTF.

CDR3 bases: TGTGCCAGCAGTTTACAGGGGGGATACGAGCAGTACTTC. It specifies CASSLQGGYEQYF. The chain couples TRBV6-5 to TRBJ2-7; 8 bases map to TRBD1. This CDR3 is 13 amino acids long. CDR1 and CDR2 (germline): MNHEY, SVGAGI. J lost 4 bases, V lost 4 bases, and 3 bases had no gene match.

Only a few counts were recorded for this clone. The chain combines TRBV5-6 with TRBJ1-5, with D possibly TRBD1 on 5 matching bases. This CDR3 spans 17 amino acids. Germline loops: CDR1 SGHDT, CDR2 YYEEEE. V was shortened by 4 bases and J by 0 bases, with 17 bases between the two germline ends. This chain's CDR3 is CASSLDLQANSNQPQHF. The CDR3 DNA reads TGTGCCAGCAGCCTCGATCTACAGGCAAATAGCAATCAGCCCCAGCATTTT.

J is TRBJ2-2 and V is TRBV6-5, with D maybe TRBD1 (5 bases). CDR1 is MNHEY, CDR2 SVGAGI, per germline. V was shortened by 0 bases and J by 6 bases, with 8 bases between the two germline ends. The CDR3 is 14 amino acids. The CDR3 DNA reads TGTGCCAGCAGTTACTCGAAGGGGCCCGGGGAGCTGTTTTTT. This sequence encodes CASSYSKGPGELFF.